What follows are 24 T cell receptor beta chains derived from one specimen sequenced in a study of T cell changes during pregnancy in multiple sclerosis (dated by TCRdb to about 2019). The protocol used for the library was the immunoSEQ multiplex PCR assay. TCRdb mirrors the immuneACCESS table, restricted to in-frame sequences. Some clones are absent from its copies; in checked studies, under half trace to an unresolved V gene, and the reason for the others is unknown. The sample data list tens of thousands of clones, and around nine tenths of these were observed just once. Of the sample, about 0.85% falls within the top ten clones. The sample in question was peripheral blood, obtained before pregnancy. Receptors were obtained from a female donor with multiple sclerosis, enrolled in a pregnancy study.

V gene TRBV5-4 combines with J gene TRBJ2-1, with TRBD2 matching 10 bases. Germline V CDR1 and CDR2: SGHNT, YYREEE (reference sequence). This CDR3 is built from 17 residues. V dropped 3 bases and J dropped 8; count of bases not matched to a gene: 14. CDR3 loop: CASSSKKLAGPRDEQFF. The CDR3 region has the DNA TGTGCCAGCAGCTCTAAAAAACTAGCGGGGCCCCGGGATGAGCAGTTCTTC.

The CDR3 sequence: CASSLNYRETQYF. CDR3 DNA sequence: TGTGCCAGCAGCTTAAACTATAGGGAGACCCAGTACTTC. This sequence joins TRBV7-7 and TRBJ2-5; D is undetermined. CDR1 and CDR2 (germline): SSHAT, FNYEAQ (reference sequence). Trimming removed 2 bases at V and 5 bases at J, with 9 bases between. This CDR3 region has 13 residues.

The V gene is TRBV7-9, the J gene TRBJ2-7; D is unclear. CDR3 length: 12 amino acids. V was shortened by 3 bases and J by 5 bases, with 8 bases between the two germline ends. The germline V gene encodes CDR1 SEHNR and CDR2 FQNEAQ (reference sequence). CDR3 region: CASSFDLDEQYF. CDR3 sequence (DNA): TGTGCCAGCAGCTTCGACTTAGACGAGCAGTACTTC.

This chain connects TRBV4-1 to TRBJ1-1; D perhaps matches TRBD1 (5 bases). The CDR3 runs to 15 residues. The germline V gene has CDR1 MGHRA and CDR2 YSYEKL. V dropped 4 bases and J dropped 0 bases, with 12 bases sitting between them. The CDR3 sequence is CASSRDRFLNTEAFF. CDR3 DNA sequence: TGCGCCAGCAGCCGCGACAGATTTTTGAACACTGAAGCTTTCTTT.

CDR3 residues: CASSKKAQVSDGYTF. CDR3 DNA: TGTGCCAGCAGTAAAAAGGCGCAGGTTTCCGATGGCTACACCTTC. The chain combines TRBV6-5 with TRBJ1-2; D is uncertain. Trimming shortened V by 5 bases and J by 6 bases, and 19 bases separated the two germline ends. Germline CDR1 MNHEY, CDR2 SVGAGI. This CDR3 has 15 residues.

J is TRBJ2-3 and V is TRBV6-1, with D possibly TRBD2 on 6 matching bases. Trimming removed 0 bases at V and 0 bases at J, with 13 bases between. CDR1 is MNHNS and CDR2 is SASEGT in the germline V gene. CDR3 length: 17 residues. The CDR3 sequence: CASSEALVAGSTDTQYF. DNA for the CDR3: TGTGCCAGCAGTGAAGCGTTGGTGGCGGGGAGCACAGATACGCAGTATTTT.

The CDR3 spells CASSLYEVLETEAFF. The CDR3 DNA is TGTGCCAGCAGCTTGTACGAGGTTTTGGAGACTGAAGCTTTCTTT. The chain employs TRBV5-8 and TRBJ1-1; D is undetermined. This CDR3 is 15 amino acids long. The germline gives CDR1 SGHTS, CDR2 YDEGEE. The ends were cut back, 1 base at V and 5 bases at J, with 15 bases in the middle.

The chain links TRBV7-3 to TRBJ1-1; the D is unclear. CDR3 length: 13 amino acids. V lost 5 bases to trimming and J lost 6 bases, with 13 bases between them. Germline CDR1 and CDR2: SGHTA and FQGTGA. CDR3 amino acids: CASSPRDNAEAFF. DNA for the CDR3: TGTGCCAGCAGCCCGCGGGATAACGCTGAAGCTTTCTTT.

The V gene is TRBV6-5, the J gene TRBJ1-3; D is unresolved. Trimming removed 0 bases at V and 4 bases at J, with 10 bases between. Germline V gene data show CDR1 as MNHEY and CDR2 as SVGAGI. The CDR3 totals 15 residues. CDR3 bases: TGTGCCAGCAGTTACTCGACGGGTTCAGGAAACACCATATATTTT. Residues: CASSYSTGSGNTIYF.

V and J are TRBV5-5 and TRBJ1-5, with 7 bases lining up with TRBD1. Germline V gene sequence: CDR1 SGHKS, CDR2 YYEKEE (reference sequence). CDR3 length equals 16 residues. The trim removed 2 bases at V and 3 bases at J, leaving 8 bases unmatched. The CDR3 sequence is CASSFVTGNFNQPQHF. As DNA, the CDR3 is TGTGCCAGCAGCTTTGTGACAGGGAACTTCAATCAGCCCCAGCATTTT.

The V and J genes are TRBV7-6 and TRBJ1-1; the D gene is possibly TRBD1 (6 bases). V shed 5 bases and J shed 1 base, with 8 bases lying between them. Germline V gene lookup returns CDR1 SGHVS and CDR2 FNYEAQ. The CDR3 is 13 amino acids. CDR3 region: CASSGQPNTEAFF. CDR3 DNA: TGTGCCAGCAGCGGACAGCCGAACACTGAAGCTTTCTTT.

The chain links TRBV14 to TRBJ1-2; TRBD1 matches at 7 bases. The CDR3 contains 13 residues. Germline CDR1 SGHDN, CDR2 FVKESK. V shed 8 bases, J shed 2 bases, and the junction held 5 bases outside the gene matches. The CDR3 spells CASGPGQNYGYTF. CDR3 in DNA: TGTGCCAGCGGACCGGGACAGAACTATGGCTACACCTTC. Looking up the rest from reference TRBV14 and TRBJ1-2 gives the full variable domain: EAGVTQFPSHSVIEKGQTVTLRCDPISGHDNLYWYRRVMGKEIKFLLHFVKESKQDESGMPNNRFLAERTGGTYSTLKVQPAELEDSGVYFCASGPGQNYGYTFGSGTRLTVV.

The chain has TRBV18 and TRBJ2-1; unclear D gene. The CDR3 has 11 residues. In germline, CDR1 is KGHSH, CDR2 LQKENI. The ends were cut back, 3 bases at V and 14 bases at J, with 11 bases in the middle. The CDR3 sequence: CASSPESIEFF. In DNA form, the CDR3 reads TGTGCCAGCTCACCGGAGAGCATTGAGTTCTTC. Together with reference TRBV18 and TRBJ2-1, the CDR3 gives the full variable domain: NAGVMQNPRHLVRRRGQEARLRCSPMKGHSHVYWYRQLPEEGLKFMVYLQKENIIDESGMPKERFSAEFPKEGPSILRIQQVVRGDSAAYFCASSPESIEFFGPGTRLTVL.

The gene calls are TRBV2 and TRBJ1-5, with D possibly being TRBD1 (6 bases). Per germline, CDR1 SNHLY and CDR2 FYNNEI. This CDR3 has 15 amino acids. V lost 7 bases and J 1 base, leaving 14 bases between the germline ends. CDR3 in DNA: TGTGCCAGCATAGGGCAGGGGCTAAGCAATCAGCCCCAGCATTTT. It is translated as CASIGQGLSNQPQHF. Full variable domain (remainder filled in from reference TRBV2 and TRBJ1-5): EPEVTQTPSHQVTQMGQEVILRCVPISNHLYFYWYRQILGQKVEFLVSFYNNEISEKSEIFDDQFSVERPDGSNFTLKIRSTKLEDSAMYFCASIGQGLSNQPQHFGDGTRLSIL.

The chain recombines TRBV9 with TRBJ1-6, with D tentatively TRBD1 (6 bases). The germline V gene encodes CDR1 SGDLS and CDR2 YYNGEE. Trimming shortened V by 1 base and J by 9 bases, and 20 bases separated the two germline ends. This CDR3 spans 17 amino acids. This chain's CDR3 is CASSVINRQALRSPLHF. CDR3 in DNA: TGTGCCAGCAGCGTAATTAACCGACAGGCTCTTCGTTCACCCCTCCACTTT.

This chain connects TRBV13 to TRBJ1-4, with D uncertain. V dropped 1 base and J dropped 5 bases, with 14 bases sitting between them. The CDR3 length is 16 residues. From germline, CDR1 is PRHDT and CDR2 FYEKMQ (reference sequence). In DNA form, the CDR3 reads TGTGCCAGCAGCTTAGCCGGCTACAGTCGGAATGAAAAACTGTTTTTT. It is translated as CASSLAGYSRNEKLFF.

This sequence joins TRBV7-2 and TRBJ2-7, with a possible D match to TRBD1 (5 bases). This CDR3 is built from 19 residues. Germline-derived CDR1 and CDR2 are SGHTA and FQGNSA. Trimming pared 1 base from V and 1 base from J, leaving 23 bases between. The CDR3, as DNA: TGTGCCAGCAGCTTAGGCAGACCCGGACACGGGTTTGGGTCCTACGAGCAGTACTTC. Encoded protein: CASSLGRPGHGFGSYEQYF.

DNA of the CDR3: TGTGCCAGCAGTACCCCTGGGTTGGTAGCGGGGCAAGAGACCCAGTACTTC. It is translated as CASSTPGLVAGQETQYF. The J gene is TRBJ2-5, the V gene TRBV28; 8 nucleotides align to TRBD2. V shed 5 bases, J shed 2 bases, and the junction held 13 bases outside the gene matches. Looked up from germline, CDR1 is MDHEN and CDR2 is SYDVKM. The CDR3 is 17 amino acids. The full variable domain, in which reference TRBV28 and TRBJ2-5 provide the parts outside the CDR3, is DVKVTQSSRYLVKRTGEKVFLECVQDMDHENMFWYRQDPGLGLRLIYFSYDVKMKEKGDIPEGYSVSREKKERFSLILESASTNQTSMYLCASSTPGLVAGQETQYFGPGTRLLVL.

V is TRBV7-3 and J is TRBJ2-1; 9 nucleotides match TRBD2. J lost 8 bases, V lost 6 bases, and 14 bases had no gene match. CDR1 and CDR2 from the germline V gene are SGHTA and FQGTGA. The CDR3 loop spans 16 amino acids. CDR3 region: CASSPSPGTSLYEQFF. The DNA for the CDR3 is TGTGCCAGCAGTCCGTCCCCCGGGACTAGCTTGTATGAGCAGTTCTTC.

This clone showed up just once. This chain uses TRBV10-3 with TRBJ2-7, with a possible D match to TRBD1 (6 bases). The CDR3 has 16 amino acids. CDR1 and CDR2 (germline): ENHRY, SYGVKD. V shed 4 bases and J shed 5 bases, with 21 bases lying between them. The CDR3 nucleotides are TGTGCCATCAGTGCCCAGGGGTTGGCAACTTCCGACGAGCAGTACTTC. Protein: CAISAQGLATSDEQYF.

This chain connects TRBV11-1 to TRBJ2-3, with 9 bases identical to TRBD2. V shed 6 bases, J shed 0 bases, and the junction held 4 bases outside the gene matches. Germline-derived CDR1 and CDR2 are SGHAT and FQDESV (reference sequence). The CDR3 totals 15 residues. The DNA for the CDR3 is TGTGCCAGCAGAGTAGCGGGGGCAAGCACAGATACGCAGTATTTT. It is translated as CASRVAGASTDTQYF. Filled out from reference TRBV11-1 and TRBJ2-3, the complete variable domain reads EAEVAQSPRYKITEKSQAVAFWCDPISGHATLYWYRQILGQGPELLVQFQDESVVDDSQLPKDRFSAERLKGVDSTLKIQPAELGDSAMYLCASRVAGASTDTQYFGPGTRLTVL.

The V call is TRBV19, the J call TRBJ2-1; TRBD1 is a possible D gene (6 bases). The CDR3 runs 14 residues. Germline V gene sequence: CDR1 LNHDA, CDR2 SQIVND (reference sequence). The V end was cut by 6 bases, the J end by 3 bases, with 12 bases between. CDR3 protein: CASRGQGFYNEQFF. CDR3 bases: TGTGCCAGTAGGGGACAAGGATTCTACAATGAGCAGTTCTTC.

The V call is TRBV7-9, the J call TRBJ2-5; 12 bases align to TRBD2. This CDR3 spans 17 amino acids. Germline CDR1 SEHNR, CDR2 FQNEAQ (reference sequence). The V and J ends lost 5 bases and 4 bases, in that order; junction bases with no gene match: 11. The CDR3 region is CASSPEGRLAGAETQYF. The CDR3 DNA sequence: TGTGCCAGCAGCCCCGAGGGGAGACTAGCGGGGGCAGAGACCCAGTACTTC.

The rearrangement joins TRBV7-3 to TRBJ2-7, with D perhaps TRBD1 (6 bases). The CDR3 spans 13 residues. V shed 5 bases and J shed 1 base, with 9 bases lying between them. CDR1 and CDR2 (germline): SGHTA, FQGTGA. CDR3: CASSHDRSYEQYF. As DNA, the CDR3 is TGTGCCAGCAGCCACGACAGGTCCTACGAGCAGTACTTC. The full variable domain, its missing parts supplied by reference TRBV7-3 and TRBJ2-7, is GAGVSQTPSNKVTEKGKYVELRCDPISGHTALYWYRQSLGQGPEFLIYFQGTGAADDSGLPNDRFFAVRPEGSVSTLKIQRTERGDSAVYLCASSHDRSYEQYFGPGTRLTVT.